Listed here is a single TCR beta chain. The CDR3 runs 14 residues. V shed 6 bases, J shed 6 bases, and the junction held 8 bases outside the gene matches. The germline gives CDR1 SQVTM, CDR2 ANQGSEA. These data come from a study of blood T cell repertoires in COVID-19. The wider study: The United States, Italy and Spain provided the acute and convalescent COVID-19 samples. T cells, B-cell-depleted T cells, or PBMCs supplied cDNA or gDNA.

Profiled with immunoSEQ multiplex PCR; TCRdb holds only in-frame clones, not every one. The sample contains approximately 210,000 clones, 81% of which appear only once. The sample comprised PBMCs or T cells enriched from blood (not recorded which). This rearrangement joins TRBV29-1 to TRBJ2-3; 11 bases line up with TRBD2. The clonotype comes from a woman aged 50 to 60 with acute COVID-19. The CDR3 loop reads CSVLLAGVQDTQYF. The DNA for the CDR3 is TGCAGCGTGCTACTAGCGGGGGTGCAGGATACGCAGTATTTT.